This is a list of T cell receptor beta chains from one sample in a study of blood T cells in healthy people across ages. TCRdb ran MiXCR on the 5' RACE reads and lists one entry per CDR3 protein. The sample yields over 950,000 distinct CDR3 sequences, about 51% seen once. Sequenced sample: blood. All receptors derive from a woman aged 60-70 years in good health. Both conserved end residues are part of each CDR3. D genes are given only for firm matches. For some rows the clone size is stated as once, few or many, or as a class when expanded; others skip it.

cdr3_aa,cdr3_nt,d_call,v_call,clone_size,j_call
CASSQSLNNEQFF,TGTGCCAGCAGCCAAAGCCTAAACAATGAGCAGTTCTTC,.,TRBV7-2,few,TRBJ2-1
CASSLTRALNTGELFF,TGTGCCAGCAGCTTAACAAGGGCCCTGAACACCGGGGAGCTGTTTTTT,.,TRBV7-3,.,TRBJ2-2
CASSQAPLGEADTQYF,TGTGCCAGCAGCCAAGCTCCCCTAGGAGAAGCAGATACGCAGTATTTT,.,TRBV4-2,few,TRBJ2-3
CASSTYVGVETQYF,TGCGCCAGCAGCACGTACGTCGGGGTAGAGACCCAGTACTTC,.,TRBV5-1,.,TRBJ2-5
CASSQAASQKLFF,TGTGCCAGCAGTCAGGCGGCCAGCCAAAAACTGTTTTTT,.,TRBV12-3/TRBV12-4,.,TRBJ1-4
CASIPVGWRSGANVLTF,TGTGCCAGCATCCCCGTGGGGTGGAGATCTGGGGCCAACGTCCTGACTTTC,.,TRBV28,few,TRBJ2-6
CASSGDLGEQYF,TGTGCCAGCAGTGGGGATTTGGGCGAGCAGTACTTC,.,TRBV6-5,few,TRBJ2-7
CASSRAGTGGYEQYF,TGTGCCAGCAGCCGCGCCGGGACAGGGGGGTACGAGCAGTACTTC,TRBD1,TRBV28,few,TRBJ2-7
CASRGPTEAFF,TGCGCCAGCCGGGGGCCCACTGAAGCTTTCTTT,.,TRBV4-1,.,TRBJ1-1
CATSRTLYEQYF,TGTGCCACCAGCAGAACGTTATACGAGCAGTACTTC,.,TRBV15,.,TRBJ2-7